The rows below give T cell receptor beta chains drawn from one sample of a study of cytomegalovirus exposure and HLA in healthy donors. Clones were read by immunoSEQ multiplex PCR, and TCRdb kept only the in-frame ones, dropping some. The sample holds 140,000 to 150,000 clones, over 60% seen once. Specimen: PBMCs. The origin of the receptors is a woman between 25 and 40 years old in good health and CMV-seronegative. CDR3s include the opening cysteine and the closing phenylalanine or tryptophan. The D gene is left open where the match is weak. Rows may omit the clone size; those that give it use once, few, many or a size class.

j_call	cdr3_length	v_call	clone_size	d_call	cdr3_nt	cdr3_aa
TRBJ2-2	16	TRBV5-4	NA	TRBD1	TGTGCCAGCAGCTTGGCTACAGGGGTAAACACCGGGGAGCTGTTTTTT	CASSLATGVNTGELFF
TRBJ2-7	15	TRBV2	once	TRBD2	TGTGCCAGCAGGCCTCCGACTAGCATCATCCTCGAGCAGTACTTC	CASRPPTSIILEQYF
TRBJ2-7	15	TRBV6-1	NA	TRBD2	TGTGCCAGCACCTTCGGGCTAGCGGGGACCTACGAGCAGTACTTC	CASTFGLAGTYEQYF
TRBJ1-4	15	TRBV27	NA	NA	TGTGCCAGCAGCCTGTACCGGGAAGCTAATGAAAAACTGTTTTTT	CASSLYREANEKLFF
TRBJ2-4	14	TRBV27	NA	NA	TGTGCCAGCAGTTTAGATGGGGGCTGGGACATTCAGTACTTC	CASSLDGGWDIQYF
TRBJ1-1	13	TRBV5-8	NA	NA	TGTGCCAGCAGCTTCAACAGGAACACTGAAGCTTTCTTT	CASSFNRNTEAFF
TRBJ2-7	14	TRBV6-1	NA	TRBD1	TGTGCCAGCAGTGGGGACAGGGGGCTGGGAGAGCAGTACTTC	CASSGDRGLGEQYF
TRBJ2-1	14	TRBV7-3	NA	TRBD2	TGTGCCACCTCGACTAGCGGGGGGGCCAATGAGCAGTTCTTC	CATSTSGGANEQFF
TRBJ2-1	14	TRBV5-1	NA	NA	TGCGCCAGCACCCGGGGTAGCTCCTACAATGAGCAGTTCTTC	CASTRGSSYNEQFF
TRBJ2-1	12	TRBV6-5	NA	NA	TGTGCCAGCACCCCAGGGGGGACCGAGCAGTTCTTC	CASTPGGTEQFF
TRBJ1-1	15	TRBV7-8	NA	NA	TGTGCCAGCAGCTTAGGTTCTTTTTCGGGTACTGAAGCTTTCTTT	CASSLGSFSGTEAFF
TRBJ1-2	14	TRBV5-1	few	TRBD1	TGCGCCAGCAGCTCGCGACAGGGTGGCTATGGCTACACCTTC	CASSSRQGGYGYTF
TRBJ1-6	13	TRBV15	NA	NA	TGTGCCACCAGCACCCGACAAGAATCACCCCTCCACTTT	CATSTRQESPLHF
TRBJ1-1	14	TRBV5-1	NA	NA	TGCGCCAGCAGCTTCCTCAGCGGGAACACTGAAGCTTTCTTT	CASSFLSGNTEAFF
TRBJ1-1	15	TRBV5-4	NA	TRBD1	TGTGCCAGCAGCCCAGCGACAGGGGTTCCTACTGAAGCTTTCTTT	CASSPATGVPTEAFF
TRBJ2-5	11	TRBV5-4	NA	NA	TGTGCCAGCAGCATTAGCGAGACCCAGTACTTC	CASSISETQYF
TRBJ1-5	14	TRBV6-1	NA	NA	TGTGCCAGCAGACAGGGAATGAGCAATCAGCCCCAGCATTTT	CASRQGMSNQPQHF
TRBJ2-3	17	TRBV7-6	NA	TRBD1	TGTGCCAGCAGCATATCCACGGGGGACAGGGGAACAGATACGCAGTATTTT	CASSISTGDRGTDTQYF
TRBJ2-5	14	TRBV5-1	NA	NA	TGCGCCAGCAGCCCTGGGACATGGCAAGAGACCCAGTACTTC	CASSPGTWQETQYF
TRBJ2-1	17	TRBV11-2	NA	TRBD2	TGTGCCAGCAGCATGGGACTAGCGGGGGGGTTCTACAATGAGCAGTTCTTC	CASSMGLAGGFYNEQFF